This is a list of T cell receptor beta chains from one sample in a study of blood T cell repertoires in COVID-19. Data came from immunoSEQ multiplex PCR; TCRdb stores just in-frame clones and leaves some out. The data contain about 200,000 clones, 70% to 80% of them singletons. The sample comprised peripheral blood. The receptor source for this set is a woman aged 40 to 50 with COVID-19, enrolled during active disease. Both conserved end residues are part of each CDR3. Each record gives: V gene, CDR3 protein.

v_gene: TRBV11-2
CDR3aa: CASSPGASGPQETQYF

v_gene: TRBV2
CDR3aa: CASTQDRGYEQYF

v_gene: TRBV6-5
CDR3aa: CASSYDEGYYGYTF

v_gene: TRBV15
CDR3aa: CATSRDLAEAFF

v_gene: TRBV11-3
CDR3aa: CASSLGTGLAGNEQFF

v_gene: TRBV5-1
CDR3aa: CASSFFSAERGEEKLFF

v_gene: TRBV19
CDR3aa: CASSIAAGEQFF

v_gene: TRBV5-1
CDR3aa: CASSLAGGQAYEQYF

v_gene: TRBV9
CDR3aa: CASSADRSNEQFF

v_gene: TRBV3-1/TRBV3-2
CDR3aa: CASSRNRGLAEAFF

v_gene: TRBV6-1
CDR3aa: CASSEFSLPHMGTGELFF

v_gene: TRBV5-1
CDR3aa: CASSFTSGGTGELFF

v_gene: TRBV6-5
CDR3aa: CASIGQGERSTIYF

v_gene: TRBV3-1/TRBV3-2
CDR3aa: CASSQGLLSSYNSPLHF

v_gene: TRBV7-9
CDR3aa: CASSGDRARYGYTF

v_gene: TRBV30
CDR3aa: CAWTGAYGYTF

v_gene: TRBV7-8
CDR3aa: CASSSGTGPYEQYF

v_gene: TRBV7-9
CDR3aa: CASRRSGNEQFF

v_gene: TRBV19
CDR3aa: CASSSRQGARTNYGYTF

v_gene: TRBV5-1
CDR3aa: CASSFVAGGDTQYF

v_gene: TRBV6-4
CDR3aa: CASSDSEGPQHF

v_gene: TRBV27
CDR3aa: CASSLLGLGGVAFF

v_gene: TRBV30
CDR3aa: CAWSTGAKNIQYF

v_gene: TRBV3-1/TRBV3-2
CDR3aa: CASSGTGWNEQYF

v_gene: TRBV6-5
CDR3aa: CASSYSLAGGPNEQFF

v_gene: TRBV6-5
CDR3aa: CATKGIYRGAGEAFF

v_gene: TRBV6-5
CDR3aa: CASSRLAGLGGEQFF

v_gene: TRBV24-1
CDR3aa: CATSDAVGTSGYNEQFF

v_gene: TRBV5-6
CDR3aa: CASSLSVYNEQFF

v_gene: TRBV6-5
CDR3aa: CASMRQGKSYEQYF

v_gene: TRBV6-1
CDR3aa: CASSESGGTEAFF

v_gene: TRBV10-1
CDR3aa: CASSEPRDSLSYEQYF

v_gene: TRBV12-3/TRBV12-4
CDR3aa: CASSPRTHRGPNF

v_gene: TRBV7-2
CDR3aa: CASSFIRTGAGGYTF

v_gene: TRBV7-9
CDR3aa: CASSLGGQYYEQYF